Sequencing of this T cell receptor (beta chain) was carried out in a study of cytomegalovirus exposure and HLA in healthy donors. Across the whole study: Of the donors genotyped, several hundred in all, about 82% fell in the Caucasian-associated ancestry cluster. Points from the study as a whole: Some V segments, including TRBV6-2 and TRBV6-3, were excluded as indistinguishable.

Worth noting for this clone: The antigen remains undetermined.

The PCR used 60 Vbeta and 13 Jbeta primers. Authors' data handling: Later analysis identified 80 million to 90 million unique TCR beta chains, around 10 million shared. Data came from immunoSEQ multiplex PCR; TCRdb stores just in-frame clones and leaves some out. V and J calls and clone size follow that table, whereas D and trimming were derived from the DNA. The table lists around 180,000 clones, around 84% of them singletons. The CDR3 is made up of 14 amino acids. Germline CDR1 and CDR2: LGHNA and YNFKEQ. The germline V and J ends were trimmed by 0 bases and 4 bases, with 9 bases remaining between them.

The rearrangement uses TRBV4-2 and TRBJ1-2; the D is unclear. The sample comprised PBMCs. The source is a girl aged 2-10 years in good health and CMV-seropositive. CDR3 in amino acids: CASSQERGLYGYTF. CDR3 DNA sequence: TGTGCCAGCAGCCAAGAAAGAGGCCTCTATGGCTACACCTTC.